The clone carrying this T cell receptor (beta chain) was observed a few times. Its target is unknown. TCRdb re-analysed the 5' RACE reads in MiXCR, keeping a single row per CDR3 protein. The repertoire holds just over 250,000 distinct CDR3 sequences, around 5.2% seen once, with 2.5% to 4% in the top ten. The data originate from a study of T cells after yellow fever vaccination. Whole-study context: SMART-Seq v4 Ultra Low Input served to prepare low-cell-number fractions.

Points from the study as a whole: Subsequent to the booster, the majority of primary-vaccination clones reappeared (96% CD4, around 90% CD8).

Here the sequenced sample was CD4+ T cells sorted from PBMCs, taken on the day of the yellow fever booster vaccination. The clonotype was recovered from a man between 18 and 29 years old who received the YFV17D yellow fever vaccine.

The CDR3, as DNA: TGTGCCAGCAGTTATGGCAGGGCTGCCGGGGAGCTGTTTTTT. Translating gives CASSYGRAAGELFF. The chain links TRBV6-5 to TRBJ2-2, with a possible D match to TRBD1 (5 bases). Trimming left V 3 bases short and J 6 bases short, with 11 bases between. The CDR3 totals 14 residues. Germline values: CDR1 MNHEY, CDR2 SVGAGI.